The clone carrying this T cell receptor beta chain was seen ten or more times. Thyroid ultrasound, orbital computed tomography, TRAb, serum thyroxine and clinical symptoms formed the basis of diagnosis. The CDR3 has 14 residues. Germline lookup yields CDR1 DFQATT and CDR2 SNEGSKA (reference sequence). Deletions cut 5 bases from V and 0 bases from J, with 12 bases between. Amplification from RNA transcripts yielded the TCR beta CDR3 regions. The workflow started with a first-round RT-PCR run with HTBI primers and then moved on to a second-round multiplex PCR. TCRdb re-called the multiplex PCR reads with MiXCR, one entry per CDR3 protein. The sample lists over 150,000 distinct CDR3 sequences, less than 45% occurring once. This sample was taken from a study of Graves' ophthalmopathy and Graves' hyperthyroidism.

The genes are TRBV20-1 and TRBJ2-3; D is unclear. Sequencing was performed on peripheral blood. The sequence came from a woman between 40 and 55 years old with Graves' ophthalmopathy. CDR3 DNA: TGCAGTGCTGAAGGGCATTCTAGCACAGATACGCAGTATTTT. It encodes CSAEGHSSTDTQYF.